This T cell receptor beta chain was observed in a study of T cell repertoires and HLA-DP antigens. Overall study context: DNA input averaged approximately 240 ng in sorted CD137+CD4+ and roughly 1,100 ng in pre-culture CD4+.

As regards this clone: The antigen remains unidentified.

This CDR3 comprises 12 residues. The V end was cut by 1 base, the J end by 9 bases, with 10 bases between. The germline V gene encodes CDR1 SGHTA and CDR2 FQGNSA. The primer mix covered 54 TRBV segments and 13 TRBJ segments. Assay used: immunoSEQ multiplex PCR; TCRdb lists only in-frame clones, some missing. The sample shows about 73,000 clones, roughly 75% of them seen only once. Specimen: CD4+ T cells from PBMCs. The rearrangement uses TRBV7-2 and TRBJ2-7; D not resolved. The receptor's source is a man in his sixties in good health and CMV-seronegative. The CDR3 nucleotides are TGTGCCAGCAGCTTAGAGCGTGATGGGCAGTACTTC. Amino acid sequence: CASSLERDGQYF.